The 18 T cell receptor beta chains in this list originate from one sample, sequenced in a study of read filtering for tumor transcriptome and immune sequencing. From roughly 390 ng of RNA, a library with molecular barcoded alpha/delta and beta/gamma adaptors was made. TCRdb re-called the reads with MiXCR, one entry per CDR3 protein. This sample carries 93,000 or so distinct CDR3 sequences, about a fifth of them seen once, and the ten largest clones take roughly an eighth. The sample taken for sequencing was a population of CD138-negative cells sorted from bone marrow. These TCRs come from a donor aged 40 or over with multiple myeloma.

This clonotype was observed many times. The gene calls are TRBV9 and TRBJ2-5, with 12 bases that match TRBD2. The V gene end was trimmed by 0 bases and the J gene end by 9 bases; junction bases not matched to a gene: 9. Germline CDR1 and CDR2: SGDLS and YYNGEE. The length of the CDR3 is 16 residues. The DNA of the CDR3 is TGTGCCAGCAGCGTAGCCCCTAGCGGGGGGGCCGGTTCCCAGTACTTC. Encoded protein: CASSVAPSGGAGSQYF.

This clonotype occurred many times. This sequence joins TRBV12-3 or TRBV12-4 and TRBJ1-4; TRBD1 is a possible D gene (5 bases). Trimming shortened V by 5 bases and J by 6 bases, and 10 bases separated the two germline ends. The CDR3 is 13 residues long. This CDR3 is CASSRQTDEKLFF. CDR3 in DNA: TGTGCCAGCAGTAGACAGACCGATGAAAAACTGTTTTTT.

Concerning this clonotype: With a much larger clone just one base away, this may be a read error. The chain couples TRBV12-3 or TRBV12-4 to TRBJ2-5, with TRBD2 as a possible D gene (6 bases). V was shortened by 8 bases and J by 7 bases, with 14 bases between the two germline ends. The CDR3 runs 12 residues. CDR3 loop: CASAGGIGTQYF. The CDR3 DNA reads TGTGCCAGCGCTGGGGGGATCGGGACCCAGTACTTC.

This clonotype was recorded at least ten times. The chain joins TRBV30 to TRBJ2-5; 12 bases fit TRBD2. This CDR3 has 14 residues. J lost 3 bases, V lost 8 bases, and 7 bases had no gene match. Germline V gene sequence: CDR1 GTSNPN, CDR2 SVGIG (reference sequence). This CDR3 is CALRLAGAKETQYF. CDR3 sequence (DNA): TGTGCCCTACGACTAGCGGGGGCAAAAGAGACCCAGTACTTC.

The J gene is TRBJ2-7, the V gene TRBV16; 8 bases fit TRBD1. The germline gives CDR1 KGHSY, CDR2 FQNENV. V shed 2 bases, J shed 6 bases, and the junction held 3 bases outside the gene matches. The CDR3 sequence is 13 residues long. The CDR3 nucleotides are TGTGCCAGCAGCCAAGCAGGGGGCGCCGAGCAGTACTTC. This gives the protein CASSQAGGAEQYF.

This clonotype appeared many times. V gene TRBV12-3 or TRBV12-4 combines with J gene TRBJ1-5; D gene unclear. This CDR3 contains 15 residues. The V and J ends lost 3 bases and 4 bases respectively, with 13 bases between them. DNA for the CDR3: TGTGCCAGCAGTTTTTCTGGCGTCGTTAATCAGCCCCAGCATTTT. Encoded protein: CASSFSGVVNQPQHF.

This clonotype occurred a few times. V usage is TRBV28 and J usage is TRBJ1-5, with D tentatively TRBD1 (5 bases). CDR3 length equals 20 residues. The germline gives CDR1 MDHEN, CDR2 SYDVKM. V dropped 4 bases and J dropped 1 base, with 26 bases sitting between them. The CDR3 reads CASSYVARVEIPISNQPQHF. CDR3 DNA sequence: TGTGCCAGCAGTTATGTCGCCAGGGTGGAAATCCCTATCAGCAATCAGCCCCAGCATTTT.

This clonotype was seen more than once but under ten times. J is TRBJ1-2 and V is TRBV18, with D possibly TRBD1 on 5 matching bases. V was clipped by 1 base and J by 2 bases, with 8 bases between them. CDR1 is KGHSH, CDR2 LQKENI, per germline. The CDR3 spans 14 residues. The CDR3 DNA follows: TGTGCCAGCTCACCACTAGAGGGGAACTATGGCTACACCTTC. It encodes CASSPLEGNYGYTF.

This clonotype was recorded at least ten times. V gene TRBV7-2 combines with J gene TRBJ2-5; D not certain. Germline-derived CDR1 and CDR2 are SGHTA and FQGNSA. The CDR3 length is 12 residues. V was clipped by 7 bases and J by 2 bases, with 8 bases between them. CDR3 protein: CASTQLQETQYF. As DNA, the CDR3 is TGTGCCAGCACACAACTACAAGAGACCCAGTACTTC. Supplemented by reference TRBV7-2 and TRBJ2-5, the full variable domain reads GAGVSQSPSNKVTEKGKDVELRCDPISGHTALYWYRQSLGQGLEFLIYFQGNSAPDKSGLPSDRFSAERTGGSVSTLTIQRTQQEDSAVYLCASTQLQETQYFGPGTRLLVL.

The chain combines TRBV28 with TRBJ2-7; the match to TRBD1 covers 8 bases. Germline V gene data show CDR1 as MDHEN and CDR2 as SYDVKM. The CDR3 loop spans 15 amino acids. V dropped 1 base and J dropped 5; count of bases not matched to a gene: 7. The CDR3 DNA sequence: TGTGCCAGCAGTTTATCAGGGGGCAATCGAGACGAGCAGTACTTC. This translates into CASSLSGGNRDEQYF.

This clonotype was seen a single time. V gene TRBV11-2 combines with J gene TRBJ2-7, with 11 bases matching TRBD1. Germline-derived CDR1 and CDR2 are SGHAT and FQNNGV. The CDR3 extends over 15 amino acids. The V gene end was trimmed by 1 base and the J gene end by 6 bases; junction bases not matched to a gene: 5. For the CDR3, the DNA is TGTGCCAGCAGCTTAGTTGGGACAGGGGGACCCGAGCAGTACTTC. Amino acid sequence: CASSLVGTGGPEQYF. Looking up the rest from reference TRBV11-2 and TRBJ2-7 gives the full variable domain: EAGVAQSPRYKIIEKRQSVAFWCNPISGHATLYWYQQILGQGPKLLIQFQNNGVVDDSQLPKDRFSAERLKGVDSTLKIQPAKLEDSAVYLCASSLVGTGGPEQYFGPGTRLTVT.

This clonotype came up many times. The DNA of the CDR3 is TGTGCCAGCTCACCGATCGTTGCAGAGACCCAGTACTTC. As protein: CASSPIVAETQYF. The genes are TRBV18 and TRBJ2-5; D is unresolved. The CDR3 spans 13 residues. Per germline, CDR1 KGHSH and CDR2 LQKENI. The V end was cut by 3 bases, the J end by 4 bases, with 9 bases between.

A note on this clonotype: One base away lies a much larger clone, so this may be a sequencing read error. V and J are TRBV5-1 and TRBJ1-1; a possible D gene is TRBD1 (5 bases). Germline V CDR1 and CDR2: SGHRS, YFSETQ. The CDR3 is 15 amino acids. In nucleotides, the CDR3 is TGCGCCAGCAGCTTTTTGGGACGGGAAAACACTGCAGCTTTCTTT. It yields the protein CASSFLGRENTAAFF.

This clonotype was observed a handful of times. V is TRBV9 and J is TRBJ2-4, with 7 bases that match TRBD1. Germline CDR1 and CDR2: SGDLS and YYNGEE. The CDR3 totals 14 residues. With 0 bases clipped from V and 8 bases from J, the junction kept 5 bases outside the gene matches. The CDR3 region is CASSVVQGVDIQYF. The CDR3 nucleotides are TGTGCCAGCAGCGTAGTCCAGGGGGTTGACATTCAGTACTTC.

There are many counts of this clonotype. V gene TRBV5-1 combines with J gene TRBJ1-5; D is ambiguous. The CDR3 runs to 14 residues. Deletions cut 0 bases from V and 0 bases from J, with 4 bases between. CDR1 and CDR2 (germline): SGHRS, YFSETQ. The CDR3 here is CASSLEGSNQPQHF. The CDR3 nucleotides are TGCGCCAGCAGCTTGGAGGGTAGCAATCAGCCCCAGCATTTT.

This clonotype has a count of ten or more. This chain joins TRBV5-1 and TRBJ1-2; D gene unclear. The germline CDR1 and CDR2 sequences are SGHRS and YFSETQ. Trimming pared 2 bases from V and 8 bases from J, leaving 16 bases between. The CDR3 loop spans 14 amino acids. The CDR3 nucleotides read TGCGCCAGCAGCTTAGGGCTGGGGATCTACGGCTACACCTTC. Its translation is CASSLGLGIYGYTF. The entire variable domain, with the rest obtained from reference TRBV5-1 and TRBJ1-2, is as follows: KAGVTQTPRYLIKTRGQQVTLSCSPISGHRSVSWYQQTPGQGLQFLFEYFSETQRNKGNFPGRFSGRQFSNSRSEMNVSTLELGDSALYLCASSLGLGIYGYTFGSGTRLTVV.

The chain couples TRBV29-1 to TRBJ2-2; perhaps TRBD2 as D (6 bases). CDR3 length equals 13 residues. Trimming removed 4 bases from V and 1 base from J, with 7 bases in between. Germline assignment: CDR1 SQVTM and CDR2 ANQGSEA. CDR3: CSVAGENTGELFF. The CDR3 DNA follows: TGCAGCGTTGCGGGAGAGAACACCGGGGAGCTGTTTTTT.

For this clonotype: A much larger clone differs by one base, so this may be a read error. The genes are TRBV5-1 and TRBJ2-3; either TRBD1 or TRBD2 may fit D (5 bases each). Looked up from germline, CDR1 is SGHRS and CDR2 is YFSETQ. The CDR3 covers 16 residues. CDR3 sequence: CASSPTVASSTGTQYF. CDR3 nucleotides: TGCGCCAGCAGCCCCACAGTAGCGTCTAGCACAGGTACGCAGTATTTT.